This T cell receptor beta chain emerged from a study of blood T cell repertoires in COVID-19. For the study at large: PBMCs, B-cell-depleted T cells, or T cells were the source of the cDNA or gDNA that made up the material.

V lost 5 bases to trimming and J lost 5 bases, with 15 bases between them. The germline V gene encodes CDR1 MDHEN and CDR2 SYDVKM. The CDR3 contains 14 residues. Sequencing was performed with immunoSEQ multiplex PCR; in TCRdb, only in-frame clones are kept and a portion is missing. The repertoire has approximately 150,000 clones, around 90% of them found once; the top ten carry roughly 1.9%. This receptor was obtained from a man between 65 and 85 years old with acute or convalescent COVID-19. The V and J genes are TRBV28 and TRBJ1-1, with TRBD1 as a possible D gene (5 bases). Source material: peripheral blood. The CDR3 spells CASSPRGGTTEAFF. As DNA, the CDR3 is TGTGCCAGCAGTCCCCGGGGGGGAACGACTGAAGCTTTCTTT. Combining the CDR3 with reference TRBV28 and TRBJ1-1 gives the whole variable domain DVKVTQSSRYLVKRTGEKVFLECVQDMDHENMFWYRQDPGLGLRLIYFSYDVKMKEKGDIPEGYSVSREKKERFSLILESASTNQTSMYLCASSPRGGTTEAFFGQGTRLTVV.